These 30 T cell receptor beta chains share one sample of origin, sequenced in a study of human T cells and chemical hapten exposure. Time point defined: patch test 1, 2 weeks after DPC sensitization. Noted treatment: therapeutic diphenylcyclopropenone sensitization with weekly scalp DPC. Using its own MiXCR run on the RACE reads, TCRdb lists one record per CDR3 protein. The repertoire holds roughly 80,000 distinct CDR3 sequences, with around a tenth as singletons. The specimen comprised whole blood, sampled in connection with sensitization to the hapten diphenylcyclopropenone (DPC). These receptors all stem from a woman between 45 and 65 years old with alopecia areata. Some clones in this sample may be carry-over from other donors' samples.

V is TRBV4-2 and J is TRBJ1-6; D is uncertain. CDR1 is LGHNA and CDR2 is YNFKEQ in the germline V gene. Trimming shortened V by 9 bases and J by 10 bases, and 19 bases separated the two germline ends. The CDR3 loop spans 14 amino acids. The CDR3 bases are TGTGCCAGTAGAATCCGGGATTTGGGGTCACCCCTCCACTTT. It yields the protein CASRIRDLGSPLHF.

The chain recombines TRBV9 with TRBJ1-5, with a tentative D call TRBD1 (5 bases). CDR3 length equals 14 residues. Trimming took off 5 bases at V and 4 bases at J, with 13 bases between the two ends. CDR1 and CDR2 (germline): SGDLS, YYNGEE. The DNA for the CDR3 is TGTGCCAGCAGGTTGACAGATGGGAATCAGCCCCAGCATTTT. Translated: CASRLTDGNQPQHF.

This clonotype was found many times. The rearrangement joins TRBV18 to TRBJ1-6; the D is unclear. Germline V CDR1 and CDR2: KGHSH, LQKENI. Trimming shortened V by 6 bases and J by 1 base, and 13 bases separated the two germline ends. The CDR3 is made up of 16 amino acids. The CDR3 DNA sequence: TGTGCCAGCTCCCAGTTTGGGGAATCCTATAATTCACCCCTCCACTTT. It encodes CASSQFGESYNSPLHF.

The chain combines TRBV14 with TRBJ1-3, with a possible D match to TRBD1 (6 bases). The germline CDR1 and CDR2 sequences are SGHDN and FVKESK. CDR3 length: 14 residues. V was cut by 5 bases and J by 4 bases, with 12 bases left in between. CDR3 residues: CASSAWGLGNTIYF. The CDR3 DNA sequence: TGTGCCAGCAGCGCTTGGGGGCTCGGAAACACCATATATTTT.

The rearrangement joins TRBV12-3 or TRBV12-4 to TRBJ2-7; D call uncertain. This CDR3 comprises 13 residues. Trimming stripped 5 bases from V and 5 bases from J, with 13 bases between. This CDR3 reads CASSPFRSNEQYF. CDR3 DNA: TGTGCCAGCAGTCCTTTCCGGTCCAACGAGCAGTACTTC.

Comment on this clonotype: A single base separates this from a much larger clone, so it may be a read error. The chain recombines TRBV12-3 or TRBV12-4 with TRBJ1-3, with a tentative D call TRBD1 (5 bases). This CDR3 comprises 15 residues. Trimming removed 10 bases at V and 7 bases at J, with 23 bases between. Here the CDR3 reads CANQFWDARQNTIYF. CDR3 nucleotide sequence: TGTGCCAACCAATTCTGGGACGCGCGCCAGAACACCATATATTTT.

This clonotype was recorded a few times. The rearrangement links TRBV29-1 to TRBJ1-4, with 10 bases matching TRBD1. The CDR3 totals 13 residues. The V gene end was trimmed by 4 bases and the J gene end by 6 bases; junction bases not matched to a gene: 2. Germline assignment: CDR1 SQVTM and CDR2 ANQGSEA. CDR3 protein: CSVGQGAYEKLFF. CDR3 sequence (DNA): TGCAGCGTTGGACAGGGGGCCTATGAAAAACTGTTTTTT.

V and J are TRBV20-1 and TRBJ1-5, with TRBD1 matching over 8 bases. The germline V gene has CDR1 DFQATT and CDR2 SNEGSKA (reference sequence). The trim removed 1 base at V and 7 bases at J, leaving 9 bases unmatched. The length of the CDR3 is 15 residues. The CDR3, as DNA: TGCAGTGCTAGAGGACGGACAGGGAGTAGGCAGCCCCAGCATTTT. This gives the protein CSARGRTGSRQPQHF.

This clonotype showed up just a few times. The gene calls are TRBV6-5 and TRBJ1-4; D possibly corresponds to TRBD1 (5 bases). The CDR3 has 14 residues. Germline assignment: CDR1 MNHEY and CDR2 SVGAGI. The V gene lost 2 bases and the J gene lost 5 bases, with 9 bases spanning the gap. CDR3 in DNA: TGTGCCAGCAGTTACGGGGCCCCGAATGAAAAACTGTTTTTT. This encodes CASSYGAPNEKLFF.

The chain has TRBV2 and TRBJ2-1; D possibly matches TRBD1 or TRBD2 (5 bases each). V gave up 3 bases and J gave up 13 bases, with 16 bases separating them. The CDR3 has 13 amino acids. Germline CDR1 is SNHLY and CDR2 is FYNNEI. CDR3 region: CASSDVGTPVQFF. Here the CDR3 DNA reads TGTGCCAGCAGTGATGTCGGGACCCCCGTCCAGTTCTTC.

V is TRBV7-9 and J is TRBJ2-4, with a weak D call TRBD2 (5 bases). CDR1 is SEHNR and CDR2 is FQNEAQ in the germline V gene (reference sequence). The CDR3 has 13 residues. Trimming pared 3 bases from V and 7 bases from J, leaving 10 bases between. This chain's CDR3 is CASSFGSSNIQYF. CDR3 in DNA: TGTGCCAGCAGCTTCGGCTCTAGCAACATTCAGTACTTC.

V and J are TRBV6-5 and TRBJ1-3, with TRBD1 as a possible D gene (5 bases). The germline CDR1 and CDR2 sequences are MNHEY and SVGAGI. CDR3 size: 14 residues. Between the trimmed V and J ends, which lost 5 bases and 2 bases, there was a span of 10 bases. The CDR3 loop reads CASSPGIPGNTIYF. Written as DNA, the CDR3 is TGTGCCAGCAGTCCAGGGATTCCTGGAAACACCATATATTTT.

This clonotype was detected many times. The rearrangement links TRBV5-1 to TRBJ2-5; TRBD2 might be the D (6 bases). The CDR3 consists of 14 residues. V was clipped by 6 bases and J by 5 bases, with 17 bases between them. The V gene's germline CDR1 is SGHRS and CDR2 YFSETQ. CDR3 in amino acids: CASTKDYLGETQYF. The CDR3 nucleotides are TGCGCCAGCACCAAGGACTATCTGGGCGAGACCCAGTACTTC. Drawing the rest from reference TRBV5-1 and TRBJ2-5, the complete variable domain is KAGVTQTPRYLIKTRGQQVTLSCSPISGHRSVSWYQQTPGQGLQFLFEYFSETQRNKGNFPGRFSGRQFSNSRSEMNVSTLELGDSALYLCASTKDYLGETQYFGPGTRLLVL.

This clonotype came up a few times. The chain employs TRBV4-1 and TRBJ1-1; D unresolved. This CDR3 comprises 14 residues. Germline values: CDR1 MGHRA, CDR2 YSYEKL. The V and J ends lost 4 bases and 9 bases respectively, with 18 bases between them. This chain's CDR3 is CASSPITGRKQAFF. CDR3 DNA: TGCGCCAGCAGCCCGATTACGGGTAGGAAGCAAGCTTTCTTT.

This chain joins TRBV5-6 and TRBJ1-1; no firm D call. The CDR3 spans 12 residues. Germline V gene data show CDR1 as SGHDT and CDR2 as YYEEEE. The V end lost 1 base, the J end lost 0 bases, and 1 base lay between the germline ends. This chain's CDR3 is CASSLMNTEAFF. The CDR3 DNA reads as TGTGCCAGCAGCTTGATGAACACTGAAGCTTTCTTT.

This clonotype was counted ten times or more. The J gene is TRBJ2-2, the V gene TRBV2, with 7 bases aligning to TRBD1. The V segment lost 7 bases and the J segment 3 bases; nucleotides outside the gene matches: 5. The CDR3 is made up of 14 amino acids. The germline CDR1 and CDR2 sequences are SNHLY and FYNNEI. In DNA, the CDR3 is TGTGCCAGCATAGAGACAGGGTACACCGGGGAGCTGTTTTTT. This translates into CASIETGYTGELFF.

This clonotype appeared many times. The V gene is TRBV29-1, the J gene TRBJ2-7; D is unclear. V lost 6 bases and J lost 1, with 13 bases in between. The CDR3 extends over 13 amino acids. Per the germline V gene, CDR1 is SQVTM and CDR2 is ANQGSEA. The chain's CDR3 is CSVRRSPSYEQYF. CDR3 sequence (DNA): TGCAGCGTCCGAAGGTCGCCTTCCTACGAGCAGTACTTC.

This clonotype was counted many times. This chain links TRBV12-3 or TRBV12-4 with TRBJ2-5; D may be TRBD2 (6 bases). Trimming shortened V by 1 base and J by 5 bases, and 14 bases separated the two germline ends. The CDR3 is 15 amino acids. CDR3 loop: CASSLVLGGRETQYF. CDR3 bases: TGTGCCAGCAGTTTAGTTTTGGGGGGTCGGGAGACCCAGTACTTC.

The chain uses TRBV7-9 and TRBJ2-3; no clear D. Per germline, CDR1 SEHNR and CDR2 FQNEAQ (reference sequence). V was shortened by 5 bases and J by 5 bases, with 8 bases between the two germline ends. The CDR3 contains 12 residues. The DNA for the CDR3 is TGTGCCAGCAGCGCCTTTCTAGATACGCAGTATTTT. Translating it yields CASSAFLDTQYF.

This clonotype showed up just a few times. The chain joins TRBV11-2 to TRBJ1-3, with D tentatively TRBD1 (5 bases). The germline V gene encodes CDR1 SGHAT and CDR2 FQNNGV. The CDR3 contains 15 residues. V gave up 6 bases and J gave up 2 bases, with 14 bases separating them. CDR3 region: CASSLSGVPGNTIYF. The CDR3 nucleotides read TGTGCCAGCAGTCTCTCGGGGGTCCCTGGAAACACCATATATTTT.

The J gene is TRBJ2-1, the V gene TRBV6-2 or TRBV6-3; 13 bases align to TRBD2. V lost 7 bases and J lost 0; bases outside the gene matches: 9. From germline, CDR1 is MNHEY and CDR2 SVGEGT. This CDR3 has 18 residues. CDR3 sequence (DNA): TGTGCCAGCACCCTTGCCCGGACTAGCGGGGGCTCCTACAATGAGCAGTTCTTC. It yields the protein CASTLARTSGGSYNEQFF.

V usage is TRBV7-8 and J usage is TRBJ2-7, with D uncertain. This CDR3 region has 13 residues. The V end lost 2 bases, the J end lost 0 bases, and 5 bases lay between the germline ends. Germline CDR1 and CDR2: SGHVS and FQNEAQ. The CDR3 protein is CASSLLISYEQYF. DNA for the CDR3: TGTGCCAGCAGCTTATTGATCTCCTACGAGCAGTACTTC.

The sample holds many counts of this clonotype. The chain is built from TRBV5-1 and TRBJ1-2, with D hard to call. The length of the CDR3 is 11 residues. V was pared by 4 bases and J by 4 bases, with 5 bases between. The germline CDR1 and CDR2 sequences are SGHRS and YFSETQ. CDR3 sequence reads: CASSPGYGYTF. The CDR3 DNA sequence: TGCGCCAGCAGCCCCGGCTATGGCTACACCTTC.

The CDR3 loop is CASSGSGRRENEQFF. The CDR3 bases are TGTGCCAGCAGCGGAAGCGGGAGAAGAGAAAATGAGCAGTTCTTC. V is TRBV9 and J is TRBJ2-1, with 8 positions matching TRBD2. Germline V lookup: CDR1 SGDLS, CDR2 YYNGEE. CDR3 length equals 15 residues. With 3 bases clipped from V and 7 bases from J, the junction kept 9 bases outside the gene matches.

This clonotype came up many times. V gene TRBV29-1 combines with J gene TRBJ2-2; D unclear. V was trimmed by 5 bases and J by 0 bases, leaving 16 bases between them. CDR1 and CDR2 (germline): SQVTM, ANQGSEA. The CDR3 is made up of 16 amino acids. CDR3 protein: CSVHLLEAANTGELFF. CDR3 coding DNA: TGCAGCGTTCACCTCTTAGAGGCTGCGAACACCGGGGAGCTGTTTTTT.

At least ten counts were recorded for this clonotype. V and J are TRBV7-2 and TRBJ1-2, with 7 positions matching TRBD1. Germline CDR1 reads SGHTA; CDR2 reads FQGNSA. V trimming: 1 base; J trimming: 5 bases; junction bases outside the gene matches: 4. The CDR3 has 14 residues. The CDR3 protein is CASSLEGARYGYTF. CDR3 coding DNA: TGTGCCAGCAGCTTAGAGGGGGCGCGATATGGCTACACCTTC. Complete variable domain (other parts from reference TRBV7-2 and TRBJ1-2): GAGVSQSPSNKVTEKGKDVELRCDPISGHTALYWYRQSLGQGLEFLIYFQGNSAPDKSGLPSDRFSAERTGGSVSTLTIQRTQQEDSAVYLCASSLEGARYGYTFGSGTRLTVV.

This clonotype was picked up a small number of times. The chain uses TRBV28 and TRBJ2-3; 8 nucleotides align to TRBD2. CDR3 length equals 15 residues. Germline V gives CDR1 MDHEN, CDR2 SYDVKM. After removal of 0 bases from V and 1 base from J, the junction contained 0 bases not matched to a gene. The CDR3 is CASSLWRGGTDTQYF. The DNA for the CDR3 is TGTGCCAGCAGTTTATGGCGGGGGGGCACAGATACGCAGTATTTT.

The V and J genes are TRBV7-2 and TRBJ2-3; D is unclear. This CDR3 has 12 amino acids. V shed 5 bases and J shed 6 bases, with 9 bases lying between them. Germline CDR1 reads SGHTA; CDR2 reads FQGNSA. Written as DNA, the CDR3 is TGTGCCAGCAGCCCCTATCGGGATACGCAGTATTTT. Translation gives CASSPYRDTQYF. The full variable domain, with the rest looked up from reference TRBV7-2 and TRBJ2-3, is GAGVSQSPSNKVTEKGKDVELRCDPISGHTALYWYRQSLGQGLEFLIYFQGNSAPDKSGLPSDRFSAERTGGSVSTLTIQRTQQEDSAVYLCASSPYRDTQYFGPGTRLTVL.

This clonotype was detected only a few times. V gene TRBV28 combines with J gene TRBJ2-3, with no clear D. The V end lost 3 bases, the J end lost 1 base, and 8 bases lay between the germline ends. The germline CDR1 and CDR2 sequences are MDHEN and SYDVKM. The CDR3 covers 14 residues. Here the CDR3 reads CASSFTTRTDTQYF. Written as DNA, the CDR3 is TGTGCCAGCAGTTTTACCACCCGCACAGATACGCAGTATTTT.

This clonotype turned up a few times. V gene TRBV11-2 combines with J gene TRBJ2-5; TRBD1 or TRBD2 may be the D gene (5 bases each). The V end was cut by 5 bases, the J end by 5 bases, with 15 bases between. Per the germline V gene, CDR1 is SGHAT and CDR2 is FQNNGV. The CDR3 sequence is 14 residues long. The CDR3 loop is CASSPDGAEETQYF. The CDR3 bases are TGTGCCAGCAGCCCCGACGGGGCCGAGGAGACCCAGTACTTC.